There are many counts of the clone carrying this T cell receptor (beta chain). Its antigen is not known. The sample belongs to a study of blood T cells in healthy people across ages. The study, taken as a whole, reports: The diversity estimates, figures obtained from one million T cells, were considered underestimates. Naive T cell percentage and TCR beta diversity correlated strongly.

The second PCR ran roughly 7 to 12 cycles with a sample-barcoded 5' primer and J-beta primers. Researchers report that a template-switch adaptor with 12 random nucleotides tagged each cDNA molecule. TCRdb itself ran the 5' RACE reads through MiXCR, one entry per CDR3 protein. The profile covers some 640,000 distinct CDR3 sequences, with 25% to 30% appearing a single time and approximately 14% taken by the ten largest. This CDR3 spans 12 amino acids. Germline V gives CDR1 DFQATT, CDR2 SNEGSKA (reference sequence). V shed 3 bases and J shed 7 bases, with 10 bases lying between them. The receptor was isolated from a woman of 80 years or more in good health. Material: blood. The genes are TRBV20-1 and TRBJ2-1; the D is unclear. CDR3 in amino acids: CSARSGPNEQFF. The CDR3 nucleotides read TGCAGTGCTAGGTCCGGGCCAAATGAGCAGTTCTTC.